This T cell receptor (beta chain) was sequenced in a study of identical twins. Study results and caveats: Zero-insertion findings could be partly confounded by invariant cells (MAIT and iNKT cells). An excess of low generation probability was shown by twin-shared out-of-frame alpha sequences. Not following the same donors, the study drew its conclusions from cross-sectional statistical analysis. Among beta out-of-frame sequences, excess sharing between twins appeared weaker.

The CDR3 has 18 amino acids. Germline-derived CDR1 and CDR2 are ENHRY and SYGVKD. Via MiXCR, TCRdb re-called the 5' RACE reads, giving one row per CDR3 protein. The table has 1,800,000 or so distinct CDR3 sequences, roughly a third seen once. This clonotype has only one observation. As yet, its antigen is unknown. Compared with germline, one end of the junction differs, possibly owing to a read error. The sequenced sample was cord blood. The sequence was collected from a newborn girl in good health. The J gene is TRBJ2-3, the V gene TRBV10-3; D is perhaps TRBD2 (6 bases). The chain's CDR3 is CAVSDLTSGLTSTDTQYF. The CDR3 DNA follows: TGTGCCGTCAGTGACTTGACTAGTGGACTCACTAGCACAGATACGCAGTATTTT.